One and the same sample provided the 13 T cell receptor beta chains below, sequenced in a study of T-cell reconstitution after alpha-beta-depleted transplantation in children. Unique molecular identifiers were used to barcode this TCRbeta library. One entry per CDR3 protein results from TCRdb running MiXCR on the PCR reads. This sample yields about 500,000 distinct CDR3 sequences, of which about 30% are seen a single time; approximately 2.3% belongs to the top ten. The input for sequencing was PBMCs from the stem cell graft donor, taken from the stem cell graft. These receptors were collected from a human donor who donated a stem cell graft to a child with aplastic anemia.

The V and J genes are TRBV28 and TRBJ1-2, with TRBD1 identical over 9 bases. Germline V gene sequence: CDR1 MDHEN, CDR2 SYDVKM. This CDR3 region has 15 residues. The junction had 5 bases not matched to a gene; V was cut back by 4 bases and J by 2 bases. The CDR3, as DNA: TGTGCCAGCAGTTCCGCCGGGACAGGGAACTATGGCTACACCTTC. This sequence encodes CASSSAGTGNYGYTF.

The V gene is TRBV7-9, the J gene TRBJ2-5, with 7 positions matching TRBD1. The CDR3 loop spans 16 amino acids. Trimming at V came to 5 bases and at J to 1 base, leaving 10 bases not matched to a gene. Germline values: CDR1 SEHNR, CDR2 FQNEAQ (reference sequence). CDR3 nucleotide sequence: TGTGCCAGCAGCGCCAACAGGGGCATGGGCCAAGAGACCCAGTACTTC. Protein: CASSANRGMGQETQYF. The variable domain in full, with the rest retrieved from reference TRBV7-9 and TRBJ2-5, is DTGVSQNPRHKITKRGQNVTFRCDPISEHNRLYWYRQTLGQGPEFLTYFQNEAQLEKSRLLSDRFSAERPKGSFSTLEIQRTEQGDSAMYLCASSANRGMGQETQYFGPGTRLLVL.

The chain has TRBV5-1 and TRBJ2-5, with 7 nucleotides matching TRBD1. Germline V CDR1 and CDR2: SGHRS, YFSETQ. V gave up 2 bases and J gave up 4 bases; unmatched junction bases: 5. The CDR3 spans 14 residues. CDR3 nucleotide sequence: TGCGCCAGCAGCTTCCAGACAGGGCGAGAGACCCAGTACTTC. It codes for CASSFQTGRETQYF.

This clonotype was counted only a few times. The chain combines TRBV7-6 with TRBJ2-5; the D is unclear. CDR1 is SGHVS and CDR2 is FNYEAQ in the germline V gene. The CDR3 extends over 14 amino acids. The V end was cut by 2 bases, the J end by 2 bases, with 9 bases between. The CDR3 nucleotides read TGTGCCAGCAGCTTAAACCCCCGGCAAGAGACCCAGTACTTC. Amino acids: CASSLNPRQETQYF.

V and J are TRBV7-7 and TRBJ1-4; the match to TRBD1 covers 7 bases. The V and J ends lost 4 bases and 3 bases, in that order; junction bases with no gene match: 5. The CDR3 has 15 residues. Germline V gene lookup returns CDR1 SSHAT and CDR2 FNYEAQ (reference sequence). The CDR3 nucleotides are TGTGCCAGCAGCTCCAACAGGGGTCCTAATGAAAAACTGTTTTTT. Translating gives CASSSNRGPNEKLFF.

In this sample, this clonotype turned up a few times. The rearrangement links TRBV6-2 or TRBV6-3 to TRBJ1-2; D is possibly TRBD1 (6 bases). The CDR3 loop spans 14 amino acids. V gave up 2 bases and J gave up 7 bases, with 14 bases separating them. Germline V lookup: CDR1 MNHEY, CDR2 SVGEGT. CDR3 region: CASSYPGTQSGYTF. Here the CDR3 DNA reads TGTGCCAGCAGTTACCCCGGGACACAAAGTGGCTACACCTTC.

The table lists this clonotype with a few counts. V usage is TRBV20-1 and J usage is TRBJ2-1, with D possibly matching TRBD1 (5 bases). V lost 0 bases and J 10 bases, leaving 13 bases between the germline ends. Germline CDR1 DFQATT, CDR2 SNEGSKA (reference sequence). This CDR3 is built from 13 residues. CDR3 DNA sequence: TGCAGTGCTAGAGAGCAGGGTCATGGAGAGCAGTTCTTC. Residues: CSAREQGHGEQFF.

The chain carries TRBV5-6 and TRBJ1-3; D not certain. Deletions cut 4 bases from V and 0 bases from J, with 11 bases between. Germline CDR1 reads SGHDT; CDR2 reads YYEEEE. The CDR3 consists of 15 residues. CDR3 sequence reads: CASSPGPFSGNTIYF. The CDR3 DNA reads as TGTGCCAGCAGCCCTGGGCCCTTCTCTGGAAACACCATATATTTT. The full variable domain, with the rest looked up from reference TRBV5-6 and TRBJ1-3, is DAGVTQSPTHLIKTRGQQVTLRCSPKSGHDTVSWYQQALGQGPQFIFQYYEEEERQRGNFPDRFSGHQFPNYSSELNVNALLLGDSALYLCASSPGPFSGNTIYFGEGSWLTVV.

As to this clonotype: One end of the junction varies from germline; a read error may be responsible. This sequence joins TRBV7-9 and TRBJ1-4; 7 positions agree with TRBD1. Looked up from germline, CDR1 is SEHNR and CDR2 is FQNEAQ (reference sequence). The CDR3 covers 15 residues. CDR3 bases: TGTGCCACCAGCCCAGTCGACAGGGAGGGAGAAAAACTGTTTTTT. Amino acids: CATSPVDREGEKLFF.

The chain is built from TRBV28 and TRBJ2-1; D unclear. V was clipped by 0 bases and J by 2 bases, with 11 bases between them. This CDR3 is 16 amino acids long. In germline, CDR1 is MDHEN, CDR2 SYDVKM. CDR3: CASSLWTLPPYNEQFF. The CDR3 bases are TGTGCCAGCAGTTTATGGACACTTCCCCCCTACAATGAGCAGTTCTTC.

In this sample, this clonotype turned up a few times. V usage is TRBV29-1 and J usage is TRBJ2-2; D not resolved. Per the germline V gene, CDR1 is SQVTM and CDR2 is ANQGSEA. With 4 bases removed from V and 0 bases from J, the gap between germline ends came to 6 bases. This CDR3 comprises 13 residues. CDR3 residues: CSVGHANTGELFF. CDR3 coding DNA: TGCAGCGTTGGGCACGCGAACACCGGGGAGCTGTTTTTT.

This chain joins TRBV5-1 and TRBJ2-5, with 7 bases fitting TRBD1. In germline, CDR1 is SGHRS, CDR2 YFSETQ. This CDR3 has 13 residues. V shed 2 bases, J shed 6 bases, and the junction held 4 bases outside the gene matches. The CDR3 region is CASSFRQGQTQYF. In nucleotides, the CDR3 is TGCGCCAGCAGCTTCCGACAGGGTCAGACCCAGTACTTC. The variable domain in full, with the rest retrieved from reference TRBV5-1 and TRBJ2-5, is KAGVTQTPRYLIKTRGQQVTLSCSPISGHRSVSWYQQTPGQGLQFLFEYFSETQRNKGNFPGRFSGRQFSNSRSEMNVSTLELGDSALYLCASSFRQGQTQYFGPGTRLLVL.

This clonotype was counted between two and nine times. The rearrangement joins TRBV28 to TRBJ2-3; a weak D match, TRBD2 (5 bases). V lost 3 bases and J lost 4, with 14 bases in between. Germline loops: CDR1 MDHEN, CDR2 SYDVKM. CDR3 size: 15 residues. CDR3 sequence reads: CASSLGRWRSDTQYF. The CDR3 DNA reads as TGTGCCAGCAGTTTGGGCCGATGGAGGTCAGATACGCAGTATTTT.